This record covers a single T cell receptor beta chain. As handled by the study authors: By means of reference gene primer amplification, nucleated cell counts were estimated. Measured with immunoSEQ multiplex PCR; TCRdb has only the in-frame clones, and not every one. The DNA gave D and trimming, while V, J and clone size come from that table. The sample carries under 100,000 clones, 80% to 90% recorded once. The sample originates from a study of blood T cell repertoires in COVID-19. Study at large: PBMCs, B-cell-depleted T cells, or T cells were the source of the cDNA or gDNA that made up the material.

The TCR comes from a human donor in a cohort sampled during active COVID-19. The sample consisted of peripheral blood.

CDR3 DNA: TGCGCCAGCAGCCTAGACGGGTCGAGCAATCAGCCCCAGCATTTT. It encodes CASSLDGSSNQPQHF. V gene TRBV5-1 combines with J gene TRBJ1-5; D is unresolved. The CDR3 loop spans 15 amino acids. With 4 bases removed from V and 1 base from J, the gap between germline ends came to 12 bases. Germline CDR1 and CDR2: SGHRS and YFSETQ. Based on the CDR3 plus reference TRBV5-1 and TRBJ1-5, the full variable domain is KAGVTQTPRYLIKTRGQQVTLSCSPISGHRSVSWYQQTPGQGLQFLFEYFSETQRNKGNFPGRFSGRQFSNSRSEMNVSTLELGDSALYLCASSLDGSSNQPQHFGDGTRLSIL.